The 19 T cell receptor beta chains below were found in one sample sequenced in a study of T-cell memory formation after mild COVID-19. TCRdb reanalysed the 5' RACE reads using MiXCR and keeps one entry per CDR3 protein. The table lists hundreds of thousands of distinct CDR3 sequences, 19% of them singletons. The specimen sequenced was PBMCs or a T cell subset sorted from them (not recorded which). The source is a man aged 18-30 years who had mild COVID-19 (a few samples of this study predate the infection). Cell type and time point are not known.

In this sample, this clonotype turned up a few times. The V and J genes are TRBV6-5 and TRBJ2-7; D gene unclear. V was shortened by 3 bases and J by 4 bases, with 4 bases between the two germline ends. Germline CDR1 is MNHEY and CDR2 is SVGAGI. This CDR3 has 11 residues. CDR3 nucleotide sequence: TGTGCCAGCAGTTATCAATACGAGCAGTACTTC. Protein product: CASSYQYEQYF.

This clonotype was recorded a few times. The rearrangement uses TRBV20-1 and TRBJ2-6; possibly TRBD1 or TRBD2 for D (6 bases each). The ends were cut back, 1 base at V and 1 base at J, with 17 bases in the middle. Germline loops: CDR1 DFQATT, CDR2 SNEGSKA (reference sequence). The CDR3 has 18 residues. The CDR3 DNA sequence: TGCAGTGCTAGAGGACGGAACGGGGGCCCATCTGGGGCCAACGTCCTGACTTTC. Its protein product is CSARGRNGGPSGANVLTF.

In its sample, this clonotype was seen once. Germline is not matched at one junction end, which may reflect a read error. DNA for the CDR3: TGCGCCAGCAGCCAAGGGAGACAGGCGTTAAACACTGAAGATTTCTTT. Encoded protein: CASSQGRQALNTEDFF. This chain connects TRBV4-3 to TRBJ1-1; possible D gene TRBD1, 6 bases. CDR3 length: 16 residues. The V gene's germline CDR1 is LGHNA and CDR2 YSLEER.

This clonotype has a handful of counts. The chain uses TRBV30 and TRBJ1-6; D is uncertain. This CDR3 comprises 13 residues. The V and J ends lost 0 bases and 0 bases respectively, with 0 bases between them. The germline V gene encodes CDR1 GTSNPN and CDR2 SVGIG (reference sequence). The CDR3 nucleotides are TGTGCCTGGAGTGTCTCCTATAATTCACCCCTCCACTTT. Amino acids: CAWSVSYNSPLHF.

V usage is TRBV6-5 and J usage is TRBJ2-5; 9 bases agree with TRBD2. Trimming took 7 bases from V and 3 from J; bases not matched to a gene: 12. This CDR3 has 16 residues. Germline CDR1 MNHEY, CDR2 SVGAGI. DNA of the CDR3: TGTGCCAGCACCCTCGGGGCGGGGGGGCTTAAAGAGACCCAGTACTTC. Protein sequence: CASTLGAGGLKETQYF.

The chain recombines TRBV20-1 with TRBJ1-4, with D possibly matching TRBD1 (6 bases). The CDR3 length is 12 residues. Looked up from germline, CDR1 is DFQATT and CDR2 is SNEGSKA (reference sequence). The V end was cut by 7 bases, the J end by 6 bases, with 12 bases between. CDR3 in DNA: TGCAGTGTTCCAGGGGAAGATGAAAAACTGTTTTTT. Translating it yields CSVPGEDEKLFF.

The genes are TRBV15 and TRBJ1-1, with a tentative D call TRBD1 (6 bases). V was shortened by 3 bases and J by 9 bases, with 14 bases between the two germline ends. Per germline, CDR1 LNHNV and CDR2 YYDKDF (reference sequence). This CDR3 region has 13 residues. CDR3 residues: CATSSLGWGQAFF. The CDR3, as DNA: TGTGCCACCAGCAGTCTGGGTTGGGGGCAAGCTTTCTTT. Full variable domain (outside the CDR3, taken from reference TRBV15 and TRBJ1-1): DAMVIQNPRYQVTQFGKPVTLSCSQTLNHNVMYWYQQKSSQAPKLLFHYYDKDFNNEADTPDNFQSRRPNTSFCFLDIRSPGLGDTAMYLCATSSLGWGQAFFGQGTRLTVV.

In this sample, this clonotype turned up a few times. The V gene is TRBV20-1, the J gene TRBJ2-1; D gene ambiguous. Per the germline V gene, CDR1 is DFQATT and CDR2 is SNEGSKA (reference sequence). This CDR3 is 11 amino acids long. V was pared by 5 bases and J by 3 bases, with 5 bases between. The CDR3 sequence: CSAADYNEQFF. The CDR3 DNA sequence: TGCAGTGCTGCGGACTACAATGAGCAGTTCTTC.

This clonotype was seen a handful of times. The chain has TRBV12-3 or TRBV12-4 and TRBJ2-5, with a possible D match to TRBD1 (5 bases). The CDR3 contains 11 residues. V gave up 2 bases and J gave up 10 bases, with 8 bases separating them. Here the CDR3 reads CASSLQGYQYF. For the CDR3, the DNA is TGTGCCAGCAGTTTACAGGGATACCAGTACTTC.

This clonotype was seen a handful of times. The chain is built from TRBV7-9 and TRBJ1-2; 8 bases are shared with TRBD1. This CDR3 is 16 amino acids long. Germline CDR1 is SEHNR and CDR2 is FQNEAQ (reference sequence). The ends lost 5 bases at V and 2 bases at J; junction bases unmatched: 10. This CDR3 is CASSIAGTGVNYGYTF. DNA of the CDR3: TGTGCCAGCAGCATCGCCGGGACAGGAGTAAACTATGGCTACACCTTC.

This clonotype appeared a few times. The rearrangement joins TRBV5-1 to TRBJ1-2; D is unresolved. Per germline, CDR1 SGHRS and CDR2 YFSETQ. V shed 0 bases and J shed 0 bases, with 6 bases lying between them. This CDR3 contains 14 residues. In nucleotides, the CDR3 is TGCGCCAGCAGCTTGGCCACGGCTAACTATGGCTACACCTTC. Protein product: CASSLATANYGYTF.

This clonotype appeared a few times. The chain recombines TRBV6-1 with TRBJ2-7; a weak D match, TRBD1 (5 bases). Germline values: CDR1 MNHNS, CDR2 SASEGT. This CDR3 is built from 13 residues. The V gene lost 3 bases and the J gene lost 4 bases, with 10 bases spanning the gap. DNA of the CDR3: TGTGCCAGCAGTGACTACAGGATATACGAGCAGTACGTC. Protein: CASSDYRIYEQYV.

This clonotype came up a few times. The CDR3 DNA reads as TGTGCCAGCAGTCGCCGGGACAGGGTGAAAGGCTACACCTTC. Residues: CASSRRDRVKGYTF. J is TRBJ1-2 and V is TRBV12-3 or TRBV12-4; 9 positions match TRBD1. With V trimmed by 5 bases and J by 8 bases, 9 bases remained unmatched. There are 14 residues in the CDR3.

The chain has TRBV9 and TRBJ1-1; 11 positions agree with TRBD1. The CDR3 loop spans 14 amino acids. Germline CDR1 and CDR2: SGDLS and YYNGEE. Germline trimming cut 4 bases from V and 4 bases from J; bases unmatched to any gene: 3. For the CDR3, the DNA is TGTGCCAGCAGCAGAGGACAGGGGGCCACTGAAGCTTTCTTT. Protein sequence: CASSRGQGATEAFF. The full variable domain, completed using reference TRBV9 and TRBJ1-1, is DSGVTQTPKHLITATGQRVTLRCSPRSGDLSVYWYQQSLDQGLQFLIQYYNGEERAKGNILERFSAQQFPDLHSELNLSSLELGDSALYFCASSRGQGATEAFFGQGTRLTVV.

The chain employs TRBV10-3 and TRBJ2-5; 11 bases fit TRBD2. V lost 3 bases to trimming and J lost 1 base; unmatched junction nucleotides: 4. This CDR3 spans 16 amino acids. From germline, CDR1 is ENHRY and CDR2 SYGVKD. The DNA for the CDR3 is TGTGCCATCAGTGACCCGCTAGCGGGGGGCCAAGAGACCCAGTACTTC. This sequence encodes CAISDPLAGGQETQYF.

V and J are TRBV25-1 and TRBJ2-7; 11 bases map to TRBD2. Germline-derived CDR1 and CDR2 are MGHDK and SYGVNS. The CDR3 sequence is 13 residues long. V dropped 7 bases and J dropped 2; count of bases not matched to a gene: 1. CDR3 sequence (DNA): TGTGCCAGCACACTAGCGGGGGCCTACGAGCAGTACTTC. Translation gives CASTLAGAYEQYF.

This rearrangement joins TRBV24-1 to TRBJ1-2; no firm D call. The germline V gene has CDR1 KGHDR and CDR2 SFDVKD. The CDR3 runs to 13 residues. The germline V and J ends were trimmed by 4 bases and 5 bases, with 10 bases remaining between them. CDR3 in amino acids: CATSDAHRYGYTF. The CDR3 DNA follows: TGTGCCACCAGTGACGCACACAGATATGGCTACACCTTC.

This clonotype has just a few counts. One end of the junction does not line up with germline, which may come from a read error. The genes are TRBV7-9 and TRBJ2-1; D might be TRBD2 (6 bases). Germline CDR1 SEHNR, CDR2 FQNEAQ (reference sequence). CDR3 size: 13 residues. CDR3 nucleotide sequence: TGTGCCAGCAGCTTAGAAGGTCGCGGGAAGGCACAATTC. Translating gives CASSLEGRGKAQF.

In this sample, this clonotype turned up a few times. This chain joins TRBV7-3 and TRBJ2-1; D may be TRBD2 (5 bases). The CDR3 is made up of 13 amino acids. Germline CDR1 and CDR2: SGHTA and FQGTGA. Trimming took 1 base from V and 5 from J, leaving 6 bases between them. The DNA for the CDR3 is TGTGCCAGCAGCTTAATCGGGGACAATGAGCAGTTCTTC. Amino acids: CASSLIGDNEQFF.